This T cell receptor (beta chain) was found in a study of cytomegalovirus exposure and HLA in healthy donors. The validation cohort, a group of over a hundred subjects, included the donors and was separate from the approximately 680-subject first cohort. V lost 3 bases to trimming and J lost 8 bases, with 7 bases between them. There are 11 residues in the CDR3. The V gene's germline CDR1 is SEHNR and CDR2 FQNEAQ (reference sequence). Libraries were prepared by immunoSEQ multiplex PCR; TCRdb keeps only in-frame clonotypes and omits some of them. The sample has 150,000 or so clones, roughly nine tenths seen once.

This clonotype was sampled from a woman in her late teens or twenties in good health and CMV-seronegative. Sequencing input: PBMCs. The chain recombines TRBV7-9 with TRBJ1-1; D perhaps matches TRBD1 (6 bases). This CDR3 is CASSFDREAFF. The CDR3 DNA reads as TGTGCCAGCAGCTTCGACAGGGAAGCTTTCTTT.